This T cell receptor (beta chain) originates from a study of post-analysis software for immune sequencing data. Notes on the study in general: TRBV segments more frequent in patients than in controls numbered roughly 5 and included TRBV5-6, TRBV5-1 and TRBV20-1. When compared against controls, multiple sclerosis patients showed significantly lower normalized Chao1 diversity.

Prepared TCR beta cDNA libraries contained unique molecular identifiers. TCRdb fed the PCR reads into MiXCR, producing one record per CDR3 protein. This table holds a few hundred thousand distinct CDR3 sequences, just over 35% found once. Germline V lookup: CDR1 SGHRS, CDR2 YFSETQ. V lost 0 bases and J 5 bases, leaving 5 bases between the germline ends. This CDR3 spans 12 amino acids. In this sample, this clonotype turned up many times. The antigen remains unidentified. This clonotype was obtained from a girl aged 5 to 17 with multiple sclerosis. The gene calls are TRBV5-1 and TRBJ2-5; no definite D call. The sample consisted of blood. CDR3 bases: TGCGCCAGCAGCTTGGAAGAGGAGACCCAGTACTTC. Its translation is CASSLEEETQYF.